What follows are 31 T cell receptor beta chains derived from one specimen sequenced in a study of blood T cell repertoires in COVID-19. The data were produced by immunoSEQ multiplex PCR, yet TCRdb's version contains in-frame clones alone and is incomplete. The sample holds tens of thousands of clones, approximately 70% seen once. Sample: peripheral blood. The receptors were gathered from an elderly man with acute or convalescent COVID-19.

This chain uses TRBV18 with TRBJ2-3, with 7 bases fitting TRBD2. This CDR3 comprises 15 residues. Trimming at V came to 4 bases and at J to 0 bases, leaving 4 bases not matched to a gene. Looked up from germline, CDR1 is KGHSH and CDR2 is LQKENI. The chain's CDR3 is CASSRNSGSTDTQYF. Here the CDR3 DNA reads TGTGCCAGCTCACGGAATAGCGGGAGCACAGATACGCAGTATTTT.

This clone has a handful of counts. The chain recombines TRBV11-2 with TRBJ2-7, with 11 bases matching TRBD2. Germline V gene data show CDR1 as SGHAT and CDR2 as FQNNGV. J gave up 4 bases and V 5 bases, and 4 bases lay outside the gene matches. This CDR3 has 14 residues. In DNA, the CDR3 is TGTGCCAGCAGCCGACTAGCGGGAACTTACGAGCAGTACTTC. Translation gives CASSRLAGTYEQYF.

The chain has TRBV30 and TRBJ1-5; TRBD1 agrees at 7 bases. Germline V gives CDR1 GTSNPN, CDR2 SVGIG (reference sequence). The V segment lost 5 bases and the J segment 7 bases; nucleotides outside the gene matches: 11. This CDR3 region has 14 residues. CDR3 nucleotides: TGTGCCTGGGCGGAAAGGGGGCTCTGGCAGCCCCAGCATTTT. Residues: CAWAERGLWQPQHF.

Written as DNA, the CDR3 is TGTGCCAGCAGCGCACAGACCTACGAGCAGTACTTC. Translated, it gives CASSAQTYEQYF. The chain is built from TRBV14 and TRBJ2-7; D call uncertain. This CDR3 has 12 amino acids. The germline V gene encodes CDR1 SGHDN and CDR2 FVKESK. V was shortened by 5 bases and J by 2 bases, with 7 bases between the two germline ends.

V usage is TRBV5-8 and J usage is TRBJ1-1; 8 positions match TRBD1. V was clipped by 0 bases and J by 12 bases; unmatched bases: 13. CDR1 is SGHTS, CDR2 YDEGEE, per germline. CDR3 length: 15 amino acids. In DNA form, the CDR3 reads TGTGCCAGCAGCTTGGAAAGGGGTAGACAGGGGAAGACTTTCTTT. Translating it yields CASSLERGRQGKTFF.

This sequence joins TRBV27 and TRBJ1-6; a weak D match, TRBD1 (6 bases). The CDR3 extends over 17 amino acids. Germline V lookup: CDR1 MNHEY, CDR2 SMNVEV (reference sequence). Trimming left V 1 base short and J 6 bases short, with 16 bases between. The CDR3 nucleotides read TGTGCCAGCAGTTTATATGGCACGCAGGGGAGTAATTCACCCCTCCACTTT. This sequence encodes CASSLYGTQGSNSPLHF.

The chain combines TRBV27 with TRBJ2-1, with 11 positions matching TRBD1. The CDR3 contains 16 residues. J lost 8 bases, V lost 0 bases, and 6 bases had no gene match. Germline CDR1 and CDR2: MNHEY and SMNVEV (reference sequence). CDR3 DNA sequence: TGTGCCAGCAGTTTATCGGGACAGGGGGTCAGGCATGAGCAGTTCTTC. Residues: CASSLSGQGVRHEQFF.

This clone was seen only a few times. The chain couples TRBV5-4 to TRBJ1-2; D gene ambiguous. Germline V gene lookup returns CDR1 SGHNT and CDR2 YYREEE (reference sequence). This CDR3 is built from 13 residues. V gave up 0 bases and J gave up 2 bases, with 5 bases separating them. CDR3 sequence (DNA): TGTGCCAGCAGCTTGGACAGAAACTATGGCTACACCTTC. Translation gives CASSLDRNYGYTF.

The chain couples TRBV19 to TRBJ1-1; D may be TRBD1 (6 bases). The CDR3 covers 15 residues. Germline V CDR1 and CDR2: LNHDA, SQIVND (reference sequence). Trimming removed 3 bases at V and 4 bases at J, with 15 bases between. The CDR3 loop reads CASSIPAGASTEAFF. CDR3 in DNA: TGTGCCAGTAGTATCCCTGCAGGGGCAAGCACTGAAGCTTTCTTT.

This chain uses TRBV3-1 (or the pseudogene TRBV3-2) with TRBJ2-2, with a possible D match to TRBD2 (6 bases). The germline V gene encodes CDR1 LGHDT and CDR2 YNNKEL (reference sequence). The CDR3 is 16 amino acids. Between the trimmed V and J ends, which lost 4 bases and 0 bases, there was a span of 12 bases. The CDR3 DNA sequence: TGTGCCAGCAGCCGACTAGGTTCTGCGAACACCGGGGAGCTGTTTTTT. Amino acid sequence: CASSRLGSANTGELFF.

The CDR3 region is CASSKGAGGRQETQYF. DNA of the CDR3: TGTGCCAGCAGTAAAGGAGCGGGAGGTCGGCAAGAGACCCAGTACTTC. This chain uses TRBV7-2 with TRBJ2-5; 9 positions agree with TRBD2. The germline gives CDR1 SGHTA, CDR2 FQGNSA. The length of the CDR3 is 16 residues. The trim removed 6 bases at V and 2 bases at J, leaving 10 bases unmatched.

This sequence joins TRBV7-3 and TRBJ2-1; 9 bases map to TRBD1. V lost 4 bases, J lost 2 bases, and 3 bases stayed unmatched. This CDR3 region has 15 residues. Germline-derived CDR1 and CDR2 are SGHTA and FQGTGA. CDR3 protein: CASSYRGQPYNEQFF. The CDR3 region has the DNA TGTGCCAGCAGCTACAGGGGGCAACCCTACAATGAGCAGTTCTTC.

The CDR3 protein is CSASVSGRAINEQFF. DNA for the CDR3: TGCAGTGCTAGTGTTAGCGGGAGGGCCATCAATGAGCAGTTCTTC. This rearrangement joins TRBV20-1 to TRBJ2-1; TRBD2 aligns across 11 bases. This CDR3 region has 15 residues. The germline V gene encodes CDR1 DFQATT and CDR2 SNEGSKA (reference sequence). V lost 3 bases to trimming and J lost 6 bases; unmatched junction nucleotides: 7.

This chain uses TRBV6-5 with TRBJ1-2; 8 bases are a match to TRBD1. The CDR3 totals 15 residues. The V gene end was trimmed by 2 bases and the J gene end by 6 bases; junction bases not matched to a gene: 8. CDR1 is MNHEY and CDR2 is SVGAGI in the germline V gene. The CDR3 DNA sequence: TGTGCCAGCAGTTACCCACAGGGGGGGCATGATGGCTACACCTTC. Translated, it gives CASSYPQGGHDGYTF.

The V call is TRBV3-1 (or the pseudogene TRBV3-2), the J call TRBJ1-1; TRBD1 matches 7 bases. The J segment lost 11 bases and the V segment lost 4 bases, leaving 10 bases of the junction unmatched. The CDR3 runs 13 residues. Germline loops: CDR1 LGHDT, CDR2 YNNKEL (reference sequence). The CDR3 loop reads CASSLRQGSKAFF. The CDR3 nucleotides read TGTGCCAGCAGCCTCCGACAGGGTTCAAAGGCTTTCTTT.

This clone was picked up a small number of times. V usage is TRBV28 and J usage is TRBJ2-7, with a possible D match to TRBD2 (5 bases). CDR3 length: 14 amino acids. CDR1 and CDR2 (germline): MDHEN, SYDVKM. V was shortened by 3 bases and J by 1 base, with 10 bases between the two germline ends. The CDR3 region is CASSFGLPSYEQYF. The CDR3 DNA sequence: TGTGCCAGCAGTTTTGGACTTCCTTCCTACGAGCAGTACTTC.

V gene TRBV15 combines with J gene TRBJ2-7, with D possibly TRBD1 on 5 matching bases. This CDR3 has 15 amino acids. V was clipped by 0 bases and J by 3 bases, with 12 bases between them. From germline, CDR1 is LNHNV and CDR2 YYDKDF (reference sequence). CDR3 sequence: CATSREGFDSYEQYF. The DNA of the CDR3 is TGTGCCACCAGCAGAGAGGGATTCGACAGCTACGAGCAGTACTTC.

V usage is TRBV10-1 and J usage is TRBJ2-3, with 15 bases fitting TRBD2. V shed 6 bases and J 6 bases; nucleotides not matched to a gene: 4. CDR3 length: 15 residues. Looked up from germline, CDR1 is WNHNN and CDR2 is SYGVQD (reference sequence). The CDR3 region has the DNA TGCGCCAGCAGCGCCGGGACTAGCGGGAGGGATACGCAGTATTTT. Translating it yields CASSAGTSGRDTQYF.

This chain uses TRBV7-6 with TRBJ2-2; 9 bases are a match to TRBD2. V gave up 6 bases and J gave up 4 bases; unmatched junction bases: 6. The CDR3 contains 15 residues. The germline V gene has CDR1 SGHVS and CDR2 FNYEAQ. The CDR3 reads CASSRSTSGTGELFF. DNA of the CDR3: TGTGCCAGCAGTCGATCGACTAGCGGCACCGGGGAGCTGTTTTTT.

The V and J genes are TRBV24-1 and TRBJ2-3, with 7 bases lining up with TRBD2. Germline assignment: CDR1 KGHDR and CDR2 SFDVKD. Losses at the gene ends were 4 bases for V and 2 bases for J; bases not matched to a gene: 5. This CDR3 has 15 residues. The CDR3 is CATSETGRFTDTQYF. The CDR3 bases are TGTGCCACCAGTGAGACCGGGAGGTTCACAGATACGCAGTATTTT.

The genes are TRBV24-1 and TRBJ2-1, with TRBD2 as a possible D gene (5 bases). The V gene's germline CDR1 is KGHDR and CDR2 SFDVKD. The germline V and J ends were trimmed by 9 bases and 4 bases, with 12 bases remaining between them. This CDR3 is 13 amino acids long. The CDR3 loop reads CATRSGSYNEQFF. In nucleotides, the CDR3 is TGTGCCACCCGAAGCGGCTCGTACAATGAGCAGTTCTTC.

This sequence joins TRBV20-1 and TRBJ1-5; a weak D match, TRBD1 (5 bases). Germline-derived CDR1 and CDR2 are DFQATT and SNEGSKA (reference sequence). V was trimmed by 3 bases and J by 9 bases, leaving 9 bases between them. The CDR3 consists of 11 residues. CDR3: CSASPGGPQHF. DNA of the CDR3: TGCAGTGCTAGTCCCGGGGGGCCCCAGCATTTT.

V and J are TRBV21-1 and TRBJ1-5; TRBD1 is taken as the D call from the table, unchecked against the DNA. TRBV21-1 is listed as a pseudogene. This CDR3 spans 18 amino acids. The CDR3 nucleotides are TGTGCCAGCAGCAGGCCGAGGGACAGTCTTATATACAATCAGCCCCAGCATTTT. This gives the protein CASSRPRDSLIYNQPQHF.

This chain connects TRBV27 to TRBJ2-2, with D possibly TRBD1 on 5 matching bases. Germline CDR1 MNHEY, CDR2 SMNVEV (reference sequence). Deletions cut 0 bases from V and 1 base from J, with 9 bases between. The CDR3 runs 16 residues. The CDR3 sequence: CASSLSGRVNTGELFF. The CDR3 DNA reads TGTGCCAGCAGTTTATCGGGCAGGGTGAACACCGGGGAGCTGTTTTTT.

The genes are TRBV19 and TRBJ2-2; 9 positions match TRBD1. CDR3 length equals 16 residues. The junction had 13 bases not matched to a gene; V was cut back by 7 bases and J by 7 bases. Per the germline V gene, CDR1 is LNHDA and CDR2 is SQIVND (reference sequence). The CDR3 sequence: CASTPMDRGRGGELFF. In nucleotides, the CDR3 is TGTGCCAGTACCCCCATGGACAGGGGACGAGGCGGGGAGCTGTTTTTT.

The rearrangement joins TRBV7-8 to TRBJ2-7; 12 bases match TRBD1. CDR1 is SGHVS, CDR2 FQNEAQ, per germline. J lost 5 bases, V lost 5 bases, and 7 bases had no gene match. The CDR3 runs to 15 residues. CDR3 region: CASSKAGTGGNEQYF. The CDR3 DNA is TGTGCCAGCAGCAAAGCCGGGACAGGGGGCAACGAGCAGTACTTC.

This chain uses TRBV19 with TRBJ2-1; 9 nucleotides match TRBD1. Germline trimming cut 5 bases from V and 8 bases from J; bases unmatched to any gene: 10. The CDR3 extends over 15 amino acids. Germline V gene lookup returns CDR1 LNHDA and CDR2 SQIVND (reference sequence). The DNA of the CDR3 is TGTGCCAGTAGTGGCGTAGGGACAGGGCATTATGAGCAGTTCTTC. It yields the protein CASSGVGTGHYEQFF.

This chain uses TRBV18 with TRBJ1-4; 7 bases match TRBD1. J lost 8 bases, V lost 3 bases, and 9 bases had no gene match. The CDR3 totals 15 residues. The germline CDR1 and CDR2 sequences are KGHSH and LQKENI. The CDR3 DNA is TGTGCCAGCTCACCCCGACAGGGTCCGGGGGAAAAACTGTTTTTT. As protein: CASSPRQGPGEKLFF. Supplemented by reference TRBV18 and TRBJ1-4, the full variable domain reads NAGVMQNPRHLVRRRGQEARLRCSPMKGHSHVYWYRQLPEEGLKFMVYLQKENIIDESGMPKERFSAEFPKEGPSILRIQQVVRGDSAAYFCASSPRQGPGEKLFFGSGTQLSVL.

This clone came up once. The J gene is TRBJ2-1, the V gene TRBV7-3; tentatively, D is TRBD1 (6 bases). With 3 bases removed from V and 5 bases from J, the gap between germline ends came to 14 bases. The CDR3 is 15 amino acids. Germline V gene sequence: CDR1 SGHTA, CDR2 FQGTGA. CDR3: CASSLSRDNNNEQFF. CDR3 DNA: TGTGCCAGCAGCTTGAGCAGGGACAATAACAATGAGCAGTTCTTC.

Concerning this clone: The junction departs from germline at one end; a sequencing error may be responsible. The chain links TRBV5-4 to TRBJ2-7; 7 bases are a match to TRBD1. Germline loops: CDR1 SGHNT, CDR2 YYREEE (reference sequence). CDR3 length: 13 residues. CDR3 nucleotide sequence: TGTGCCAGCAGCTTCCCCGATAAGGGACAGCCCTTCTTC. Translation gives CASSFPDKGQPFF.

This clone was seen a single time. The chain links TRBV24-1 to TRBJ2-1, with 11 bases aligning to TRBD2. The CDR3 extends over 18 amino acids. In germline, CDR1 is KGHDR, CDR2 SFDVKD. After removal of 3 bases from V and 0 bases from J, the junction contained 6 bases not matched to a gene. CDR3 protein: CATSDSSTSGGSYNEQFF. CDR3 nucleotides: TGTGCCACCAGTGATAGCTCAACTAGCGGGGGCTCCTACAATGAGCAGTTCTTC.